A selection of T cell receptor beta chains follows, all from one sample in a study of blood T cell repertoires in COVID-19. Generated by immunoSEQ multiplex PCR, the TCRdb table keeps only in-frame clones and is missing some. The sample lists about 120,000 clones; more than 65% were seen once. Sequences were obtained from peripheral blood. Every receptor here comes from a woman aged 70-85 years with acute or convalescent COVID-19. The CDR3 runs from the conserved cysteine through the conserved F or W. A D gene is named only where the DNA matches it firmly. Only part of the rows carry a size: once, few, many, or a class if the clone is expanded.

D gene: TRBD2
clone size: .
J gene: TRBJ2-2
V gene: TRBV19
CDR3 DNA: TGTGCCAGTAGTATTCTAGCGGGAGGGGGCACCGGGGAGCTGTTTTTT
CDR3 protein: CASSILAGGGTGELFF

D gene: TRBD1
clone size: few
J gene: TRBJ1-2
V gene: TRBV5-1
CDR3 DNA: TGCGCCAGCAGCCGACAGGGGGCGGGAGGTGGCTACACCTTC
CDR3 protein: CASSRQGAGGGYTF

D gene: TRBD2
clone size: .
J gene: TRBJ2-3
V gene: TRBV29-1
CDR3 DNA: TGCAGCGTTGAACCAAGACTAGCGGGGGGCCACACAGATACGCAGTATTTT
CDR3 protein: CSVEPRLAGGHTDTQYF

D gene: .
clone size: .
J gene: TRBJ1-2
V gene: TRBV3-1/TRBV3-2
CDR3 DNA: TGTGCCAGCAGCCAATGCATGAGCTATGGCTACACCTTC
CDR3 protein: CASSQCMSYGYTF

D gene: TRBD2
clone size: .
J gene: TRBJ2-5
V gene: TRBV5-8
CDR3 DNA: TGTGCCAGCAGCTCGGGTACACTAGCGGGGCTGAGCGAGACCCAGTACTTC
CDR3 protein: CASSSGTLAGLSETQYF

D gene: TRBD2
clone size: .
J gene: TRBJ2-7
V gene: TRBV6-6
CDR3 DNA: TGTGCCAGCAGTCACGGACTAGTATCCTACGAGCAGTACTTC
CDR3 protein: CASSHGLVSYEQYF

D gene: .
clone size: few
J gene: TRBJ2-1
V gene: TRBV19
CDR3 DNA: TGTGCCAGTAGTATAGTGGATCAGGGTTACAATGAGCAGTTCTTC
CDR3 protein: CASSIVDQGYNEQFF

D gene: .
clone size: .
J gene: TRBJ1-1
V gene: TRBV29-1
CDR3 DNA: TGCAGCGTTGACAGTGCGGTCACTGAAGCTTTCTTT
CDR3 protein: CSVDSAVTEAFF

D gene: .
clone size: few
J gene: TRBJ2-1
V gene: TRBV2
CDR3 DNA: TGTGCCAGCAGTGAACAGGACAGTGGCTCCTACAATGAGCAGTTCTTC
CDR3 protein: CASSEQDSGSYNEQFF

D gene: .
clone size: once
J gene: TRBJ2-4
V gene: TRBV28
CDR3 DNA: TGTGCCAGCAGTTCCGGCGGCAGCGGCGAAAACATTCAGTACTTC
CDR3 protein: CASSSGGSGENIQYF

D gene: TRBD1
clone size: .
J gene: TRBJ2-7
V gene: TRBV10-3
CDR3 DNA: TGTGCCATCAGTCGGGAGTGGTCAGGGGGCCGGGGGCAGTACTTC
CDR3 protein: CAISREWSGGRGQYF

D gene: .
clone size: few
J gene: TRBJ1-5
V gene: TRBV7-2
CDR3 DNA: TGTGCCAGCAGCTTAGGACGCACGGGGGGGCCCCAGCATTTT
CDR3 protein: CASSLGRTGGPQHF

D gene: .
clone size: .
J gene: TRBJ2-2
V gene: TRBV21-1
CDR3 DNA: TGTGCCAGCACCTCAAGCGGACGGAGCCTGATGAACACCGGGGAGCTGTTTTTT
CDR3 protein: CASTSSGRSLMNTGELFF

D gene: .
clone size: .
J gene: TRBJ1-5
V gene: TRBV7-9
CDR3 DNA: TGTGCCAGCAGGGCGGAGGGGAGCAATCAGCCCCAGCATTTT
CDR3 protein: CASRAEGSNQPQHF

D gene: .
clone size: .
J gene: TRBJ2-3
V gene: TRBV5-1
CDR3 DNA: TGCGCCAGCAGCTTGGCCGGTCCCTCGATCGGGGATACGCAGTATTTT
CDR3 protein: CASSLAGPSIGDTQYF

D gene: .
clone size: .
J gene: TRBJ2-7
V gene: TRBV5-1
CDR3 DNA: TGCGCCAGCAGCTTTTCGGGACTCTCCTACGAGCAGTACTTC
CDR3 protein: CASSFSGLSYEQYF

D gene: TRBD1
clone size: .
J gene: TRBJ1-1
V gene: TRBV29-1
CDR3 DNA: TGCAGCGTTGAGGGACAGACGAACACTGAAGCTTTCTTT
CDR3 protein: CSVEGQTNTEAFF

D gene: .
clone size: .
J gene: TRBJ2-5
V gene: TRBV6-5
CDR3 DNA: TGTGCCAGCAGTTACTCGGGCAGGGGCGAGGGAGAGACCCAGTACTTC
CDR3 protein: CASSYSGRGEGETQYF

D gene: TRBD1
clone size: .
J gene: TRBJ2-1
V gene: TRBV5-1
CDR3 DNA: TGCGCCAGCATGCGTGGGACAGGGCCCTACAATGAGCAGTTCTTC
CDR3 protein: CASMRGTGPYNEQFF

D gene: .
clone size: .
J gene: TRBJ1-5
V gene: TRBV19
CDR3 DNA: TGTGCCAGTATGGACAATAGCAATCAGCCCCAGCATTTT
CDR3 protein: CASMDNSNQPQHF

D gene: TRBD2
clone size: .
J gene: TRBJ2-1
V gene: TRBV27
CDR3 DNA: TGTGCCAGCCGACTGTACCCGGGGGGCTACAATGAGCAGTTCTTC
CDR3 protein: CASRLYPGGYNEQFF

D gene: TRBD2
clone size: few
J gene: TRBJ2-7
V gene: TRBV10-1
CDR3 DNA: TGCGCCAGCAGCGGACTAGTTCGCGACGAGCAGTACTTC
CDR3 protein: CASSGLVRDEQYF

D gene: .
clone size: once
J gene: TRBJ1-2
V gene: TRBV19
CDR3 DNA: TGTGCCAGTAGTATATCCAGTTACTATGGCTACACCTTC
CDR3 protein: CASSISSYYGYTF

D gene: TRBD2
clone size: .
J gene: TRBJ2-3
V gene: TRBV20-1
CDR3 DNA: TGCAGTGCTAGTGACCCTAGCGGCGGGGCAGATACGCAGTATTTT
CDR3 protein: CSASDPSGGADTQYF

D gene: TRBD1
clone size: .
J gene: TRBJ2-3
V gene: TRBV25-1
CDR3 DNA: TGTGCCAGCAGTGGGCCGACAGGGAAGGCGATGGATACGCAGTATTTT
CDR3 protein: CASSGPTGKAMDTQYF

D gene: .
clone size: .
J gene: TRBJ2-7
V gene: TRBV24-1
CDR3 DNA: TGTGCCACCAGTAAAGGGACAGGGCCGGTAGCGGGACGGTACGAGCAGTACTTC
CDR3 protein: CATSKGTGPVAGRYEQYF

D gene: TRBD1
clone size: .
J gene: TRBJ2-7
V gene: TRBV2
CDR3 DNA: TGTGCCAGCAGGGGACAGGGGAGCTCCTACGAGCAGTACTTC
CDR3 protein: CASRGQGSSYEQYF

D gene: .
clone size: .
J gene: TRBJ1-2
V gene: TRBV23-1
CDR3 DNA: TGCGCCAGCAGCCATTTCGAAACTAGGGTGGGCTATGGCTACACCTTC
CDR3 protein: CASSHFETRVGYGYTF

D gene: TRBD1
clone size: .
J gene: TRBJ1-2
V gene: TRBV6-5
CDR3 DNA: TGTGCCAGCAGTTACTCCCGGGACAGCCTCTATGGCTACACCTTC
CDR3 protein: CASSYSRDSLYGYTF

D gene: TRBD2
clone size: .
J gene: TRBJ2-1
V gene: TRBV24-1
CDR3 DNA: TGTGCCACCAGTGATTCGGGGGCTAGCGGGACTTACAATGAGCAGTTCTTC
CDR3 protein: CATSDSGASGTYNEQFF

D gene: TRBD1
clone size: .
J gene: TRBJ1-6
V gene: TRBV15
CDR3 DNA: TGTGCCACCAGCCTGGACAGGGGATCTTCACCCCTCCACTTT
CDR3 protein: CATSLDRGSSPLHF

D gene: .
clone size: .
J gene: TRBJ2-1
V gene: TRBV3-1/TRBV3-2
CDR3 DNA: TGTGCCAGCAGCCAAGTTCGGAGCGGATTTTCCTACAATGAGCAGTTCTTC
CDR3 protein: CASSQVRSGFSYNEQFF

D gene: TRBD1
clone size: few
J gene: TRBJ2-2
V gene: TRBV3-1/TRBV3-2
CDR3 DNA: TGTGCCAGCAGCCTACGGACAGGGATGGGGACCGGGGAGCTGTTTTTT
CDR3 protein: CASSLRTGMGTGELFF

D gene: TRBD2
clone size: .
J gene: TRBJ2-2
V gene: TRBV29-1
CDR3 DNA: TGCAGCGTTCCTAGCGGGGGGGAACCGAACACCGGGGAGCTGTTTTTT
CDR3 protein: CSVPSGGEPNTGELFF

D gene: .
clone size: .
J gene: TRBJ2-3
V gene: TRBV6-5
CDR3 DNA: TGTGCCAGCAGGCCGGACTGGGTAGATACGCAGTATTTT
CDR3 protein: CASRPDWVDTQYF

D gene: .
clone size: .
J gene: TRBJ1-6
V gene: TRBV30
CDR3 DNA: TGTGCCTGGAGTGATTTGGGCGATAATTCACCCCTCCACTTT
CDR3 protein: CAWSDLGDNSPLHF

D gene: .
clone size: .
J gene: TRBJ1-5
V gene: TRBV30
CDR3 DNA: TGTGCCTGGAGAACACAGGGAGGCAATCAGCCCCAGCATTTT
CDR3 protein: CAWRTQGGNQPQHF

D gene: TRBD2
clone size: .
J gene: TRBJ2-5
V gene: TRBV23-1
CDR3 DNA: TGCGCCAGCAGTCGCATCTCGGGCCCCCGGGACTACCTACACCCCCAGTACTTC
CDR3 protein: CASSRISGPRDYLHPQYF

D gene: .
clone size: .
J gene: TRBJ1-3
V gene: TRBV2
CDR3 DNA: TGTGCCAGCAGGGCTTTACAGGGTGCTGGAAACACCATATATTTT
CDR3 protein: CASRALQGAGNTIYF

D gene: .
clone size: .
J gene: TRBJ2-2
V gene: TRBV19
CDR3 DNA: TGTGCCAGTAGTATAAGCGGCAGGGGGGCCACCGGGGAGCTGTTTTTT
CDR3 protein: CASSISGRGATGELFF

D gene: .
clone size: .
J gene: TRBJ2-4
V gene: TRBV6-5
CDR3 DNA: TGTGCCAGCAGTTACTCCCAGAATCTAGCCAAAAACATTCAGTACTTC
CDR3 protein: CASSYSQNLAKNIQYF

D gene: .
clone size: .
J gene: TRBJ1-2
V gene: TRBV12-3/TRBV12-4
CDR3 DNA: TGTGCCAGCAGTGGGAGACGTGGGTATGGCTACACCTTC
CDR3 protein: CASSGRRGYGYTF

D gene: .
clone size: few
J gene: TRBJ2-5
V gene: TRBV2
CDR3 DNA: TGTGCCAGCAGCTATCAAGAGACCCAGTACTTC
CDR3 protein: CASSYQETQYF

D gene: .
clone size: few
J gene: TRBJ2-2
V gene: TRBV28
CDR3 DNA: TGTGCCAGCATCGGACATCAGAACACCGGGGAGCTGTTTTTT
CDR3 protein: CASIGHQNTGELFF

D gene: .
clone size: .
J gene: TRBJ2-3
V gene: TRBV5-8
CDR3 DNA: TGTGCCAGCAGCCGAGGGGGAGGGACAGATACGCAGTATTTT
CDR3 protein: CASSRGGGTDTQYF

D gene: .
clone size: .
J gene: TRBJ1-6
V gene: TRBV12-3/TRBV12-4
CDR3 DNA: TGTGCCAGCAGTCCTTCCTATAATTCACCCCTCCACTTT
CDR3 protein: CASSPSYNSPLHF